Described below is a single T cell receptor (beta chain) sequence and its context. This CDR3 contains 18 residues. The V and J ends lost 0 bases and 5 bases respectively, with 22 bases between them. Per the germline V gene, CDR1 is SGHDN and CDR2 is FVKESK. This entry belongs to a study of CD8 T cells in Susac syndrome. Roughly 0.45 to 1 ug RNA was reverse transcribed with random hexamers. The immunoSEQ assay covered 54 Vbeta and 13 Jbeta segments for CDR3. TCRdb passed the immunoSEQ multiplex PCR reads through MiXCR, listing each CDR3 protein once. The sample consists of about 300,000 distinct CDR3 sequences, roughly 90% of them appearing once.

The TCR sequence derives from a human donor with multiple sclerosis. The rearrangement uses TRBV14 and TRBJ2-5; D perhaps matches TRBD2 (5 bases). Sequencing was performed on CD8+ T cells from PBMCs. CDR3 protein: CASSQEVSGWNRGETQYF. In DNA, the CDR3 is TGTGCCAGCAGCCAAGAGGTTTCGGGGTGGAACCGTGGGGAGACCCAGTACTTC. Combining the CDR3 with reference TRBV14 and TRBJ2-5 gives the whole variable domain EAGVTQFPSHSVIEKGQTVTLRCDPISGHDNLYWYRRVMGKEIKFLLHFVKESKQDESGMPNNRFLAERTGGTYSTLKVQPAELEDSGVYFCASSQEVSGWNRGETQYFGPGTRLLVL.